The clone carrying this TCR beta chain has at least ten counts. Its antigen is unidentified. Together with thyroid ultrasound, orbital computed tomography, serum thyroxine and TRAb, clinical symptoms were used for diagnoses. PBMCs were derived from around 10 ml fresh peripheral blood. This entry belongs to a study of T cells in Graves' hyperthyroidism and ophthalmopathy. Broader study findings: Most clonotypes expanded in thyroid above 0.001 were likewise present in blood. Researchers report that a 13 V-J model separated ophthalmopathy from stable hyperthyroidism.

V lost 2 bases and J lost 1; bases outside the gene matches: 8. This CDR3 spans 16 amino acids. CDR1 SGHRS and CDR2 YFSETQ come from the germline V gene. Amplification targeted TCR beta CDR3 regions from RNA transcripts. When the TCR CDR3 underwent first-round RT-PCR, the HTBI primer set was used. Using its own MiXCR run on the multiplex PCR reads, TCRdb lists one record per CDR3 protein. The table has approximately 200,000 distinct CDR3 sequences, about 17% seen once. The sequenced sample was blood. The chain links TRBV5-1 to TRBJ1-1; 7 bases align to TRBD1. This TCR was recovered from a man in his forties with Graves' hyperthyroidism. The CDR3 loop reads CASSLQGSGRNTEAFF. The CDR3, as DNA: TGCGCCAGCAGCTTACAGGGGTCGGGTAGGAACACTGAAGCTTTCTTT.